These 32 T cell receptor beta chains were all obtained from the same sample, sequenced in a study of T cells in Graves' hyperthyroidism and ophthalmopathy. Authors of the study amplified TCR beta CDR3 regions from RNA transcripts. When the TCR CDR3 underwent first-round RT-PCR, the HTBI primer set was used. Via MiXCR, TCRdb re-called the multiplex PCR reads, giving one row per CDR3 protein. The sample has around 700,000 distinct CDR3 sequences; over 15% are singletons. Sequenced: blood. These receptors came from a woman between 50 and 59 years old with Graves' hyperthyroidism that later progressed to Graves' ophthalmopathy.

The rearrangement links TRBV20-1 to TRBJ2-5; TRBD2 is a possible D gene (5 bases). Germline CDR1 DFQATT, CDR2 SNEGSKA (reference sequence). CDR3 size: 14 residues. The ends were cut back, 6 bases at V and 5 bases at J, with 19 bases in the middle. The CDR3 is CSAYRTDLEETQYF. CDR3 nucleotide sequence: TGCAGTGCATATCGGACGGACTTGGAGGAGACCCAGTACTTC.

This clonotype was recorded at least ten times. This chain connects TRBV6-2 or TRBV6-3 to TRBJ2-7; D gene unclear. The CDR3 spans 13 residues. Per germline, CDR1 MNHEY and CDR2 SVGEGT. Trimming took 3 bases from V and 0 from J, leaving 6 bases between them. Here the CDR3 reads CASSYRSSYEQYF. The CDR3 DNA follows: TGTGCCAGCAGTTATAGGAGCTCCTACGAGCAGTACTTC.

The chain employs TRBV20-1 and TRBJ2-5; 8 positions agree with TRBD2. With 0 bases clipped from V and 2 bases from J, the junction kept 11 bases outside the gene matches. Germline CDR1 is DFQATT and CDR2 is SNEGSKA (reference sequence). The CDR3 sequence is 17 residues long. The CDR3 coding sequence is TGCAGTGCTAGAGATGCTAAGCCGACTAGCGTACAAGAGACCCAGTACTTC. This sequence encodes CSARDAKPTSVQETQYF.

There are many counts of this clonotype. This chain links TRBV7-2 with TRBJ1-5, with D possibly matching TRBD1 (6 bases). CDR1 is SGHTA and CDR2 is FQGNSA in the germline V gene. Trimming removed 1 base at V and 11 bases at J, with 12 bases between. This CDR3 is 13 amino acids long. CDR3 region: CASSLGGTQSQHF. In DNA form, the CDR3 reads TGTGCCAGCAGCTTAGGCGGGACACAGTCCCAGCATTTT.

CDR3 sequence reads: CASSFRKVDEKLFF. In DNA, the CDR3 is TGTGCCAGCAGCTTCCGGAAGGTGGATGAAAAACTGTTTTTT. The V gene is TRBV7-9, the J gene TRBJ1-4; D gene unclear. Germline-derived CDR1 and CDR2 are SEHNR and FQNEAQ (reference sequence). There are 14 residues in the CDR3. Trimming took 3 bases from V and 6 from J, leaving 11 bases between them.

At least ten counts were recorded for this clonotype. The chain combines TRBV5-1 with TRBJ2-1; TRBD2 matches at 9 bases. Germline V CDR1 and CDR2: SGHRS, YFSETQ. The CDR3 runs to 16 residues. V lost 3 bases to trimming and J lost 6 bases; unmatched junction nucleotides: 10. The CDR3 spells CASSSQTSGAPNEQFF. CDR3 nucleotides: TGCGCCAGCAGCTCACAGACTAGCGGCGCCCCCAATGAGCAGTTCTTC.

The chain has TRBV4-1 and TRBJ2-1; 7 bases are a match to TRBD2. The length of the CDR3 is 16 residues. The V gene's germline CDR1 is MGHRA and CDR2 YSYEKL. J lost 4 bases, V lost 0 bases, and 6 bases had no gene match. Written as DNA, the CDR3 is TGCGCCAGCAGCCAAGAATCAGCGGGGAAGTACAATGAGCAGTTCTTC. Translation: CASSQESAGKYNEQFF.

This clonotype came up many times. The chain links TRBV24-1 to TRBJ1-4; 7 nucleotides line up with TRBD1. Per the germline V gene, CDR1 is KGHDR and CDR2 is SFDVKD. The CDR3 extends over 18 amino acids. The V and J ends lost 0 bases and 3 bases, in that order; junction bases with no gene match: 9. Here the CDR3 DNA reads TGTGCCACCAGTGATTTGTTCGGGGGGACAGTGGCTAATGAAAAACTGTTTTTT. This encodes CATSDLFGGTVANEKLFF.

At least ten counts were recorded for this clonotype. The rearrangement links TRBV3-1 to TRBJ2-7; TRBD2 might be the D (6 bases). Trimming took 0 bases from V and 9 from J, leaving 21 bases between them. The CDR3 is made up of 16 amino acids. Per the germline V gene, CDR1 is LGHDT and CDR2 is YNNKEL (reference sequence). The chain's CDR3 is CASSQEGSGSHGRQYF. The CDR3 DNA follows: TGTGCCAGCAGCCAAGAGGGTAGCGGATCCCACGGGCGGCAGTACTTC.

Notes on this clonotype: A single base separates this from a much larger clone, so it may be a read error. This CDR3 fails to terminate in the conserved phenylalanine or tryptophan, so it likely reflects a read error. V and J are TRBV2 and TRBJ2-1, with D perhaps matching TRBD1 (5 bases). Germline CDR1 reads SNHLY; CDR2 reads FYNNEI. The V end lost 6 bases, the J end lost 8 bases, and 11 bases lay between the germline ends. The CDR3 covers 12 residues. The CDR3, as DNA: TGTGCCAGCAGACCGCAGGGCTATGAGCAGTTCTTA. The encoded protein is CASRPQGYEQFL.

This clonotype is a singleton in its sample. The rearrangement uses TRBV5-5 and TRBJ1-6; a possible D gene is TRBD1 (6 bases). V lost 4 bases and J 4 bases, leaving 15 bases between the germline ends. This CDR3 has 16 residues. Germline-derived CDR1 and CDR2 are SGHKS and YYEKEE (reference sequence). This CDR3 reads CASSPSGGAYNSPLHF. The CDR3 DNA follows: TGTGCCAGCAGCCCTTCGGGGGGCGCGTATAATTCACCCCTCCACTTT.

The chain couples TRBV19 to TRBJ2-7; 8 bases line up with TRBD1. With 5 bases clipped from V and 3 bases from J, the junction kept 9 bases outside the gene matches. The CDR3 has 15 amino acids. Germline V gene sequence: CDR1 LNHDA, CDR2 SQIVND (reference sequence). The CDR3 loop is CASSAAGQAIYEQYF. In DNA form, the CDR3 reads TGTGCCAGTAGTGCCGCGGGACAGGCCATCTACGAGCAGTACTTC. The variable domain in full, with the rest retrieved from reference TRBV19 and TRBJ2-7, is DGGITQSPKYLFRKEGQNVTLSCEQNLNHDAMYWYRQDPGQGLRLIYYSQIVNDFQKGDIAEGYSVSREKKESFPLTVTSAQKNPTAFYLCASSAAGQAIYEQYFGPGTRLTVT.

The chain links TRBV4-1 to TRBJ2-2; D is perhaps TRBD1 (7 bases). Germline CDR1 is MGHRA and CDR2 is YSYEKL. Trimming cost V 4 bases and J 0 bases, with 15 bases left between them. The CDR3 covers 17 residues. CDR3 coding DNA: TGCGCCAGCAGCCTGATGGAGGGGGCCTCGAACACCGGGGAGCTGTTTTTT. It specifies CASSLMEGASNTGELFF.

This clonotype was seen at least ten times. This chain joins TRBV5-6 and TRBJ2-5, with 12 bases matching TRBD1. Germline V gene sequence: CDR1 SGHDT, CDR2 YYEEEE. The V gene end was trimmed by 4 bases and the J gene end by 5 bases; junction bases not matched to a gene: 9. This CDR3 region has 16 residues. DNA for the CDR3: TGTGCCAGCAGCAAGGGGACAGGGGGCCCTGCGGAGACCCAGTACTTC. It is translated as CASSKGTGGPAETQYF.

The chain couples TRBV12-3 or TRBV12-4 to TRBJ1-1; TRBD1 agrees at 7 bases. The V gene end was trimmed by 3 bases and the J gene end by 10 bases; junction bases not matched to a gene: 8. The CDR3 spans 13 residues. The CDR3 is CASSFAQAGGAFF. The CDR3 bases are TGTGCCAGCAGTTTCGCTCAGGCAGGGGGAGCTTTCTTT.

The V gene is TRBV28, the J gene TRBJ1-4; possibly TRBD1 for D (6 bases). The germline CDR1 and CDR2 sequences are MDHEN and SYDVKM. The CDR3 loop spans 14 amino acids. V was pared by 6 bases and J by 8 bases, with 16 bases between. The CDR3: CASRLDRTEEKLFF. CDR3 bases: TGTGCCAGCAGACTAGACAGGACCGAGGAAAAACTGTTTTTT.

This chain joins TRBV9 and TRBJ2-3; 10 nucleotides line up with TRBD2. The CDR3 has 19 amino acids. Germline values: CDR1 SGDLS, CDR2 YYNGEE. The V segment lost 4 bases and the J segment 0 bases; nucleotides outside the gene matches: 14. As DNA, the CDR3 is TGTGCCAGCAGCTTAGCGGGGGGCATACAGAGACTTAGCACAGATACGCAGTATTTT. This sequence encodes CASSLAGGIQRLSTDTQYF.

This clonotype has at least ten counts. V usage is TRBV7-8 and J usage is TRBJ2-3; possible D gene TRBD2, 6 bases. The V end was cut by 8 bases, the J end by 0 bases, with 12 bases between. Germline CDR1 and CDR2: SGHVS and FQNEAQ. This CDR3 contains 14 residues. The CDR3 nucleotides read TGTGCCAGCTGGGACTGGCCTAGCACAGATACGCAGTATTTT. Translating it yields CASWDWPSTDTQYF.

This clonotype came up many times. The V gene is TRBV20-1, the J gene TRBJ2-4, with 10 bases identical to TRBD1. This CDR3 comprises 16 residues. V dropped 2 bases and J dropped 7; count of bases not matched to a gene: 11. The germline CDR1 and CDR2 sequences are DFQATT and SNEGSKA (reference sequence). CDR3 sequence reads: CSARSLPGQGNNIQYF. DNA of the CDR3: TGCAGTGCTAGATCACTACCGGGACAGGGGAATAACATTCAGTACTTC.

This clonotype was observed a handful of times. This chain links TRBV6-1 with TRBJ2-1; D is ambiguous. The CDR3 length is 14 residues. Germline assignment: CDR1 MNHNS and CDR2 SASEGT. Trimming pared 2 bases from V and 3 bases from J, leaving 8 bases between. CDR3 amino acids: CASSENTGYNEQFF. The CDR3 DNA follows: TGTGCCAGCAGTGAAAACACGGGCTACAATGAGCAGTTCTTC.

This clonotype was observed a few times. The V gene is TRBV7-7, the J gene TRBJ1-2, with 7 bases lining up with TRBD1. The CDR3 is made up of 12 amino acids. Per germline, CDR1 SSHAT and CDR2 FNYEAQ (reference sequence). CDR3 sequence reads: CAIGQADYGYTF. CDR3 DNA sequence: TGTGCTATAGGACAGGCGGACTATGGCTACACCTTC.

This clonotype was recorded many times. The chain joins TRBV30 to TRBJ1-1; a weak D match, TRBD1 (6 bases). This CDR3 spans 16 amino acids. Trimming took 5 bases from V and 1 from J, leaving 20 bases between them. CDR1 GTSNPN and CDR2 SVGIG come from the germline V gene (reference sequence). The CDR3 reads CAWGARWTERNTEAFF. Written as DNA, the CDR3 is TGTGCCTGGGGGGCTCGATGGACAGAGAGGAACACTGAAGCTTTCTTT.

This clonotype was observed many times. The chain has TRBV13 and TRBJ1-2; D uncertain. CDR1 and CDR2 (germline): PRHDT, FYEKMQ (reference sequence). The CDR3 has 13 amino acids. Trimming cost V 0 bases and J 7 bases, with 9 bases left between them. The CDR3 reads CASSLGQSGGYTF. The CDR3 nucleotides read TGTGCCAGCAGCTTAGGACAATCCGGTGGCTACACCTTC.

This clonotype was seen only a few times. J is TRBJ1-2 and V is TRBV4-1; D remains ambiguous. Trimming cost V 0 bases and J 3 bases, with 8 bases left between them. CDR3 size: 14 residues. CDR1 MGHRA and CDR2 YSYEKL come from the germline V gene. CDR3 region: CASSQEVPDYGYTF. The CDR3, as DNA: TGCGCCAGCAGCCAAGAAGTGCCGGACTATGGCTACACCTTC.

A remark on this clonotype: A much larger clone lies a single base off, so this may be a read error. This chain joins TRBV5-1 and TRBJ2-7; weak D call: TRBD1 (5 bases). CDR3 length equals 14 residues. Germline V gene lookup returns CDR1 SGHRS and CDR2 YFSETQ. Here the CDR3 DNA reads TGCGCCAGCAGCTTGAGATCAGGGTTGAACGAGCGGTACTTC. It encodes CASSLRSGLNERYF.

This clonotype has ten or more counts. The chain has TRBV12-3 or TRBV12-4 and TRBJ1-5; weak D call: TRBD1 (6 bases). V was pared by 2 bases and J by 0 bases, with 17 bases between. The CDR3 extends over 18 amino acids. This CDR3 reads CASSLLGMGTYSNQPQHF. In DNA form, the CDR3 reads TGTGCCAGCAGTTTATTAGGTATGGGGACATATAGCAATCAGCCCCAGCATTTT.

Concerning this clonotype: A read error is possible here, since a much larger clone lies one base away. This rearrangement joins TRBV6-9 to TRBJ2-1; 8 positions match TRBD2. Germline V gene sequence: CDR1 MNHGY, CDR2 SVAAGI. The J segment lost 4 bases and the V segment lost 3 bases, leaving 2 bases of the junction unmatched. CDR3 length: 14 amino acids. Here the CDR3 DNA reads TGTGCCAGCAGTTACCAGCGGGGGTACAATGAGCAGTTCTTC. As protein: CASSYQRGYNEQFF.

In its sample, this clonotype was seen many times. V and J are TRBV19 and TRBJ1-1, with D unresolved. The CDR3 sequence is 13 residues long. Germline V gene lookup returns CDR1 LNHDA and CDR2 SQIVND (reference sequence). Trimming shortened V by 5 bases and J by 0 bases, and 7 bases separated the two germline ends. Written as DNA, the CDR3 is TGTGCCAGTAGTGGCAACATGAACACTGAAGCTTTCTTT. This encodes CASSGNMNTEAFF.

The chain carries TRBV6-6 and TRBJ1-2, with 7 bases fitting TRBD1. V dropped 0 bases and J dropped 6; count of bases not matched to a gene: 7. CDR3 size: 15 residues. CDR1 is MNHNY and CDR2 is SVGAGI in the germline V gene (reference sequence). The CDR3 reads CASSYSVTGSNGYTF. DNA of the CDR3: TGTGCCAGCAGTTACTCGGTGACAGGGTCTAATGGCTACACCTTC.

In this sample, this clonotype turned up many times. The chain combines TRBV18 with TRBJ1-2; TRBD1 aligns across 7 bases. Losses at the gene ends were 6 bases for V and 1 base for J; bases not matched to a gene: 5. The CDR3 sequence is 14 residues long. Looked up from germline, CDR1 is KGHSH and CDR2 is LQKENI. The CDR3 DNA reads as TGTGCCAGCTCCCTCGGACAGGATAACTATGGCTACACCTTC. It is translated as CASSLGQDNYGYTF.

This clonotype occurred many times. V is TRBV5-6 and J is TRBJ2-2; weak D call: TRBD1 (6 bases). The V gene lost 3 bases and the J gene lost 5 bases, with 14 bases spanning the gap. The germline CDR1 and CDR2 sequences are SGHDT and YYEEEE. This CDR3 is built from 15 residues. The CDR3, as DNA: TGTGCCAGCAGCTGGGGACACCAGGCGACCGGGGAGCTGTTTTTT. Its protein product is CASSWGHQATGELFF.

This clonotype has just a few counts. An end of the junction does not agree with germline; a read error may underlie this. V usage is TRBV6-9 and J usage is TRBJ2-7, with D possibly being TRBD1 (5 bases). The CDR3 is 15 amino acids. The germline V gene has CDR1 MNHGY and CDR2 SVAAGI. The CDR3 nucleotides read TGCGCCAGCAGTGAGCGAGTAGGGGTCTCCTACGAGCAGTACTTC. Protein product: CASSERVGVSYEQYF.